The 9 T cell receptor beta chains reported below all come from one sample, sequenced in a study of OX40 agonist ivuxolimab in advanced cancers. Clones were sequenced by immunoSEQ multiplex PCR, and TCRdb holds only the in-frame ones, with some missing. The data contain under 90,000 clones, about four fifths of them singletons. Sequenced material: CD4+ or CD8+ T cells sorted from blood, taken in a trial of the OX40 agonist ivuxolimab. These receptor sequences come from an adult with an advanced solid tumor such as melanoma, head and neck, liver or kidney cancer.

The V and J genes are TRBV11-2 and TRBJ2-6; D uncertain. Germline CDR1 reads SGHAT; CDR2 reads FQNNGV. V was clipped by 2 bases and J by 0 bases, with 11 bases between them. CDR3 size: 17 residues. The CDR3 region is CASSLFQDNSGANVLTF. CDR3 nucleotide sequence: TGTGCCAGCAGCTTATTCCAGGATAACTCTGGGGCCAACGTCCTGACTTTC.

This clone showed up just a few times. The chain recombines TRBV30 with TRBJ2-1, with TRBD1 matching 7 bases. The germline V gene has CDR1 GTSNPN and CDR2 SVGIG (reference sequence). V lost 0 bases, J lost 9 bases, and 11 bases stayed unmatched. The CDR3 runs to 15 residues. This CDR3 is CAWSVARGIRSEQFF. Here the CDR3 DNA reads TGTGCCTGGAGTGTGGCCAGGGGGATTCGGAGTGAGCAGTTCTTC.

V is TRBV7-2 and J is TRBJ2-1; 9 positions match TRBD2. The CDR3 consists of 16 residues. Losses at the gene ends were 7 bases for V and 1 base for J; bases not matched to a gene: 8. Germline V gene data show CDR1 as SGHTA and CDR2 as FQGNSA. The CDR3 nucleotides are TGTGCCAGCAATTCCTTCAGCGGGAGGTCCTACAATGAGCAGTTCTTC. Translating it yields CASNSFSGRSYNEQFF.

This chain uses TRBV7-8 with TRBJ2-1; 9 bases are a match to TRBD2. CDR3 length: 16 residues. In germline, CDR1 is SGHVS, CDR2 FQNEAQ. V gave up 1 base and J gave up 7 bases; unmatched junction bases: 8. This chain's CDR3 is CASSLGGSGGGNEQFF. CDR3 nucleotide sequence: TGTGCCAGCAGCTTAGGTGGTAGCGGGGGTGGGAATGAGCAGTTCTTC.

The rearrangement uses TRBV28 and TRBJ1-5; D not certain. Trimming took 2 bases from V and 3 from J, leaving 14 bases between them. The CDR3 covers 16 residues. Germline V gene lookup returns CDR1 MDHEN and CDR2 SYDVKM. CDR3 sequence reads: CASSLLPGPPNQPQHF. CDR3 sequence (DNA): TGTGCCAGCAGTTTACTTCCAGGCCCCCCCAATCAGCCCCAGCATTTT.

The chain is built from TRBV7-9 and TRBJ2-7; 11 positions agree with TRBD1. V gave up 4 bases and J gave up 3 bases; unmatched junction bases: 8. The CDR3 runs to 16 residues. Germline assignment: CDR1 SEHNR and CDR2 FQNEAQ (reference sequence). This CDR3 reads CASSSRTGTGGYEQYF. CDR3 nucleotide sequence: TGTGCCAGCAGCTCGCGCACCGGGACAGGGGGCTACGAGCAGTACTTC.

This chain joins TRBV2 and TRBJ1-1; possibly TRBD1 for D (5 bases). The length of the CDR3 is 17 residues. Trimming removed 5 bases at V and 0 bases at J, with 19 bases between. Per the germline V gene, CDR1 is SNHLY and CDR2 is FYNNEI. CDR3 DNA: TGTGCCAGCAGTCGAGACAGACCCACTCGGATGAACACTGAAGCTTTCTTT. Translating it yields CASSRDRPTRMNTEAFF.

V usage is TRBV27 and J usage is TRBJ2-7; D possibly corresponds to TRBD2 (6 bases). Trimming took off 6 bases at V and 2 bases at J, with 14 bases between the two ends. The CDR3 totals 14 residues. Germline V gene lookup returns CDR1 MNHEY and CDR2 SMNVEV (reference sequence). The DNA of the CDR3 is TGTGCCAGCAGCCGAACGGGGGTAACCTACGAGCAGTACTTC. It translates to CASSRTGVTYEQYF.

The genes are TRBV6-5 and TRBJ1-5; weak D call: TRBD1 (6 bases). Per germline, CDR1 MNHEY and CDR2 SVGAGI. Trimming removed 6 bases from V and 5 bases from J, with 17 bases in between. This CDR3 spans 15 amino acids. CDR3 DNA: TGTGCCAGCAGCCGAGACAGGCCATCAGATCAGCCCCAGCATTTT. Its protein is CASSRDRPSDQPQHF.